This T cell receptor beta chain derives from a study of beta chain features in type 1 diabetes. Study-level information: Sorted cells numbering approximately 110,000,000 were examined across all samples.

cDNA synthesis used the whole RNA isolate, giving expressed TCRB sequences. Sequencing of naive, central memory and regulatory T cell samples gave an average of approximately 3.8 million reads. Repertoires were generated with immunoSEQ multiplex PCR, while TCRdb's copy carries only in-frame clones and drops some. The repertoire holds under 250,000 clones, with 27% as singletons. Findings of the study overall: The study found that naive, central memory and Treg TCRB repertoires appeared more similar in patients than in healthy donors.

To note about this clone: What it recognizes is unknown.

This TCR was recovered from a man aged 30 to 45 in good health. The sequenced material came from central memory CD4+ T cells from blood.

For the CDR3, the DNA is TGCAGCGTTGAGGGCATCTCTAGCGCTTCCTACAATGAGCAGTTCTTC. Translated, it gives CSVEGISSASYNEQFF. This sequence joins TRBV29-1 and TRBJ2-1; possibly TRBD2 for D (6 bases). Germline values: CDR1 SQVTM, CDR2 ANQGSEA. Trimming cost V 3 bases and J 1 base, with 16 bases left between them. This CDR3 is 16 amino acids long.